A selection of T cell receptor beta chains follows, all from one sample in a study of blood T cell repertoires in COVID-19. The repertoire was sequenced with immunoSEQ multiplex PCR; TCRdb's copy has only in-frame clones and lacks some. This sample has about 150,000 clones, with 87% found just once. Sequences were obtained from peripheral blood. The source of these receptors is a human donor in a cohort sampled during active COVID-19. CDR3s include the opening cysteine and the closing phenylalanine or tryptophan. D genes are given only for firm matches. Size values are once, few and many counts, or a class for expanded clones, and some rows have none.

clone_size,j_call,v_call,d_call,cdr3_nt,cdr3_aa
.,TRBJ1-5,TRBV20-1,.,TGCAGTGCTAGTCACAGGGTGGGGGGCAATCAGCCCCAGCATTTT,CSASHRVGGNQPQHF
.,TRBJ2-6,TRBV5-1,TRBD1,TGCGCCAGCACTCCGATGGGACAGACCTCTGGGGCCAACGTCCTGACTTTC,CASTPMGQTSGANVLTF
.,TRBJ1-6,TRBV11-1,TRBD1,TGTGCCAGCAGCCGGGTGGACAGGGGCTCACCCCTCCACTTT,CASSRVDRGSPLHF
once,TRBJ2-5,TRBV11-2,TRBD2,TGTGCCAGCAGCTTAACAGCGGGAGTTAAAGAGACCCAGTACTTC,CASSLTAGVKETQYF
.,TRBJ2-1,TRBV14,TRBD2,TGTGCCAGCAGCCGTAGGACGCGAGCGGGGGTGCCTGGCTACAATGAGCAGTTCTTC,CASSRRTRAGVPGYNEQFF
.,TRBJ1-2,TRBV28,TRBD1,TGTGCCAGCAGAAGCACAGGGGAAAACTATGGCTACACCTTC,CASRSTGENYGYTF
.,TRBJ2-3,TRBV5-1,TRBD2,TGCGCCAGCAGCTCATACAAAGGACTAGGGGACACAGATACGCAGTATTTT,CASSSYKGLGDTDTQYF
few,TRBJ1-5,TRBV6-5,.,TGTGCCAGCAAGACAGTCAATCAGCCCCAGCATTTT,CASKTVNQPQHF
.,TRBJ2-7,TRBV7-2,.,TGTGCCAGCAGCCCGGTGGTCGAGCAGTACTTC,CASSPVVEQYF
.,TRBJ2-5,TRBV20-1,.,TGCAGTGCAGCCCAGGGAGAGACCCAGTACTTC,CSAAQGETQYF
.,TRBJ1-3,TRBV19,.,TGTGCCAGTAGTCTAAACAGGGTGGCCTCTGGAAACACCATATATTTT,CASSLNRVASGNTIYF
.,TRBJ1-1,TRBV28,.,TGTGCCAGCAGTTTCCAGGGGCGCAACACTGAAGCTTTCTTT,CASSFQGRNTEAFF
once,TRBJ2-7,TRBV12-3/TRBV12-4,.,TGTGCCAGCAATCGGGGTCTAGACTACGAGCAGTACTTC,CASNRGLDYEQYF
.,TRBJ2-3,TRBV10-3,TRBD2,TGTGCCATCAGTGAACGAGCGGGGGGTCGCACAGATACGCAGTATTTT,CAISERAGGRTDTQYF
.,TRBJ1-1,TRBV6-7,.,TGTGCCAGCAGTTACCGCGGAGCGGACGCAGCGTCGAGGGATGAAGCTTTCTTT,CASSYRGADAASRDEAFF
.,TRBJ2-1,TRBV14,TRBD2,TGTGCCAGCAGCCAAGATTTTAGCGGGAGGGGTGAGCAGTTCTTC,CASSQDFSGRGEQFF
.,TRBJ2-7,TRBV28,TRBD2,TGTGCCAGCAGTTTTGAACTAGCGGGATACGAGCAGTACTTC,CASSFELAGYEQYF